The 7 T cell receptor beta chains reported below all come from one sample, sequenced in a study of regulatory T cells in long-lasting Graves disease. Specified time point: newly diagnosed GD, antithyroid drugs for less than 3 months. Generation of the TCR library employed RNA extracted from PBMCs. Assembly of TCR beta libraries relied on iRepertoire HTBI primers together with Arm-PCR of CDR3 regions. TCRdb itself ran the multiplex PCR reads through MiXCR, one entry per CDR3 protein. The sample gives roughly 530,000 distinct CDR3 sequences, about 16% of which show up once; 25% is in the top ten. In addition, the sample was reused for a study of T cells in Graves' hyperthyroidism and ophthalmopathy.

The starting material was peripheral blood mononuclear cells (PBMCs), obtained at new diagnosis, from a patient treated with antithyroid drugs. The receptors derive from a woman aged 35 to 59 with Graves disease.

This clonotype came up many times. The chain recombines TRBV20-1 with TRBJ1-2, with D possibly matching TRBD1 (6 bases). Germline-derived CDR1 and CDR2 are DFQATT and SNEGSKA (reference sequence). V lost 0 bases, J lost 0 bases, and 11 bases lay in between. This CDR3 is built from 15 residues. CDR3 amino acids: CSARDPRGANYGYTF. As DNA, the CDR3 is TGCAGTGCTAGAGATCCCAGGGGAGCTAACTATGGCTACACCTTC.

This clonotype was detected ten times or more. The genes are TRBV2 and TRBJ2-7; no clear D. V was trimmed by 8 bases and J by 3 bases, leaving 20 bases between them. This CDR3 has 15 amino acids. The germline gives CDR1 SNHLY, CDR2 FYNNEI. The CDR3 reads CASGKMAGSLYEQYF. CDR3 bases: TGTGCCAGCGGAAAAATGGCCGGGTCACTCTACGAGCAGTACTTC.

This clonotype was seen many times. CDR3 DNA sequence: TGTGCCAGCAGCCAAGCGGACAATCAGCCCCAGCATTTT. Its translation is CASSQADNQPQHF. The chain couples TRBV3-1 to TRBJ1-5, with D uncertain. This CDR3 has 13 amino acids. V was clipped by 1 base and J by 3 bases, with 4 bases between them. Germline V gene lookup returns CDR1 LGHDT and CDR2 YNNKEL (reference sequence).

Many counts were recorded for this clonotype. V usage is TRBV12-3 or TRBV12-4 and J usage is TRBJ1-4; 8 nucleotides match TRBD1. V shed 6 bases and J 7 bases; nucleotides not matched to a gene: 7. The CDR3 totals 14 residues. The CDR3 nucleotides read TGTGCCAGCAGGAATCGGACAGGGACTGAAAAACTGTTTTTT. Residues: CASRNRTGTEKLFF.

Comment on this clonotype: At one boundary the junction diverges from the germline segment, which might be a read error. The genes are TRBV3-1 and TRBJ2-3, with 7 bases lining up with TRBD2. This CDR3 comprises 15 residues. Germline V CDR1 and CDR2: LGHDT, YNNKEL (reference sequence). The CDR3 DNA sequence: TGTGCCAGCAGCGTCGGGACGACTAGCACAGATACGCGGTATTTT. Its protein is CASSVGTTSTDTRYF.

The CDR3 here is CASSQDNIGKDQPQHF. CDR3 sequence (DNA): TGCGCCAGCAGCCAAGATAACATCGGCAAAGATCAGCCCCAGCATTTT. V usage is TRBV4-1 and J usage is TRBJ1-5; no clear D. Germline CDR1 reads MGHRA; CDR2 reads YSYEKL. Trimming left V 0 bases short and J 5 bases short, with 14 bases between. The CDR3 runs 16 residues.

At least ten counts were recorded for this clonotype. The J gene is TRBJ1-1, the V gene TRBV3-1, with TRBD1 identical over 7 bases. J gave up 14 bases and V 1 base, and 16 bases lay outside the gene matches. The CDR3 runs to 15 residues. The germline V gene encodes CDR1 LGHDT and CDR2 YNNKEL (reference sequence). DNA for the CDR3: TGTGCCAGCAGCCAAGTCGCGCGACAGGGCCTATTCTTCTTCTTT. Encoded protein: CASSQVARQGLFFFF.